A single sample gave rise to the 14 T cell receptor beta chains below, sequenced in a study of vaccination and CD4 T cells after COVID-19. The sample's treatment: roughly ten-day PBMC culture with coronavirus spike peptide pools or control peptides (ViraFEST assay). One should note that the unexposed donor's CD4+ T cells were collected before the COVID-19 pandemic (2011-2018). Sequencing of cultured CD4+ T cell DNA used the Oncomine TCR Beta short-read assay. After culture, CD4+ T cells served as the source for genomic DNA extraction. From the PCR reads, TCRdb called clonotypes with MiXCR, one entry per CDR3 protein. The sample yields about 10,000 distinct CDR3 sequences, around 32% seen once. No antigen has been assigned to these receptors. The specimen was CD4+ T cells from blood, cultured in vitro. The source of these receptors is a human donor in good health.

The genes are TRBV18 and TRBJ1-1; D is unresolved. Germline V lookup: CDR1 KGHSH, CDR2 LQKENI. The CDR3 consists of 15 residues. Trimming left V 2 bases short and J 1 base short, with 11 bases between. CDR3 nucleotide sequence: TGTGCCAGCTCACCAAGGGAGGCAGGGAACACTGAAGCTTTCTTT. Translated, it gives CASSPREAGNTEAFF.

This rearrangement joins TRBV20-1 to TRBJ2-3, with D possibly being TRBD2 (7 bases). CDR3 length: 14 amino acids. The germline gives CDR1 DFQATT, CDR2 SNEGSKA (reference sequence). Trimming removed 6 bases from V and 1 base from J, with 14 bases in between. CDR3 protein: CSAPRGGGTDTQYF. DNA of the CDR3: TGCAGTGCCCCCAGAGGGGGGGGCACAGATACGCAGTATTTT.

The table lists this clonotype with a few counts. The J gene is TRBJ2-7, the V gene TRBV5-5; D not certain. CDR1 is SGHKS, CDR2 YYEKEE, per germline (reference sequence). Deletions cut 3 bases from V and 0 bases from J, with 4 bases between. The CDR3 is 12 residues long. CDR3 bases: TGTGCCAGCAGCTCAAGCTCCTACGAGCAGTACTTC. This encodes CASSSSSYEQYF. The full variable domain, in which reference TRBV5-5 and TRBJ2-7 provide the parts outside the CDR3, is DAGVTQSPTHLIKTRGQQVTLRCSPISGHKSVSWYQQVLGQGPQFIFQYYEKEERGRGNFPDRFSARQFPNYSSELNVNALLLGDSALYLCASSSSSYEQYFGPGTRLTVT.

This sequence joins TRBV11-3 and TRBJ2-7; possibly TRBD2 for D (5 bases). The CDR3 extends over 14 amino acids. In germline, CDR1 is SGHNT, CDR2 YENEEA. Trimming took off 1 base at V and 7 bases at J, with 14 bases between the two ends. In DNA, the CDR3 is TGTGCCAGCAGCTTAGGCGCAGAGACGGGGGAGCAGTACTTC. The encoded protein is CASSLGAETGEQYF.

The gene calls are TRBV9 and TRBJ2-3; D unresolved. Trimming stripped 0 bases from V and 3 bases from J, with 2 bases between. The CDR3 totals 12 residues. The germline V gene has CDR1 SGDLS and CDR2 YYNGEE. CDR3 DNA: TGTGCCAGCAGCGTAGGGACAGATACGCAGTATTTT. Encoded protein: CASSVGTDTQYF.

The gene calls are TRBV2 and TRBJ1-2; weak D call: TRBD1 (5 bases). The length of the CDR3 is 13 residues. The V end lost 4 bases, the J end lost 4 bases, and 10 bases lay between the germline ends. The germline V gene has CDR1 SNHLY and CDR2 FYNNEI. This CDR3 is CASSAGLSYGYTF. Here the CDR3 DNA reads TGTGCCAGCAGTGCGGGACTAAGCTATGGCTACACCTTC.

The CDR3 loop reads CSASAGAGNTDTQYF. The CDR3 region has the DNA TGCAGTGCTAGTGCGGGAGCGGGGAACACAGATACGCAGTATTTT. The chain uses TRBV20-1 and TRBJ2-3, with TRBD2 identical over 7 bases. J was trimmed by 2 bases and V by 3 bases; bases with no gene match: 8. This CDR3 contains 15 residues. CDR1 and CDR2 (germline): DFQATT, SNEGSKA (reference sequence).

This clonotype appeared a few times. This CDR3 is CASSRMDRGDYEQYF. Here the CDR3 DNA reads TGCGCCAGCAGCCGGATGGACAGGGGCGACTACGAGCAGTACTTC. The genes are TRBV4-1 and TRBJ2-7, with 9 bases lining up with TRBD1. V dropped 4 bases and J dropped 3; count of bases not matched to a gene: 7. This CDR3 region has 15 residues. Germline loops: CDR1 MGHRA, CDR2 YSYEKL.

V and J are TRBV18 and TRBJ1-5, with TRBD1 as a possible D gene (6 bases). In germline, CDR1 is KGHSH, CDR2 LQKENI. Trimming took 2 bases from V and 8 from J, leaving 16 bases between them. The CDR3 consists of 15 residues. CDR3 DNA: TGTGCCAGCTCACCAAAGGGGGGGCGATTCGAGCCCCAGCATTTT. Amino acids: CASSPKGGRFEPQHF.

V and J are TRBV6-2 or TRBV6-3 and TRBJ2-3; a weak D match, TRBD2 (5 bases). V dropped 8 bases and J dropped 2 bases, with 17 bases sitting between them. The CDR3 has 15 amino acids. The germline CDR1 and CDR2 sequences are MNHEY and SVGEGT. The CDR3 DNA sequence: TGTGCCAGCGGCAGCGAGGAGGCTGCCACAGATACGCAGTATTTT. Translation: CASGSEEAATDTQYF.

The chain has TRBV5-1 and TRBJ1-2; 9 positions agree with TRBD1. CDR3 length: 16 amino acids. Unmatched junction bases numbered 10, after V lost 2 bases and J lost 5 bases. The germline gives CDR1 SGHRS, CDR2 YFSETQ. CDR3 sequence: CASSFNSGTGIYGYTF. Here the CDR3 DNA reads TGCGCCAGCAGCTTCAACTCCGGGACAGGGATATATGGCTACACCTTC.

The chain couples TRBV7-2 to TRBJ2-2; 7 bases map to TRBD1. V was clipped by 5 bases and J by 0 bases; unmatched bases: 6. This CDR3 region has 16 residues. Germline V CDR1 and CDR2: SGHTA, FQGNSA. Here the CDR3 reads CASSKGQVSNTGELFF. The CDR3 nucleotides are TGTGCCAGCAGCAAAGGACAGGTCTCGAACACCGGGGAGCTGTTTTTT.

This chain connects TRBV20-1 to TRBJ2-7, with 10 bases that match TRBD2. V dropped 5 bases and J dropped 3; count of bases not matched to a gene: 4. Germline V gene sequence: CDR1 DFQATT, CDR2 SNEGSKA (reference sequence). There are 13 residues in the CDR3. CDR3 bases: TGCAGTGCTGAGCGGGAGGGCCTCTACGAGCAGTACTTC. Protein sequence: CSAEREGLYEQYF.

This chain connects TRBV27 to TRBJ2-4; 9 positions agree with TRBD1. CDR1 is MNHEY and CDR2 is SMNVEV in the germline V gene (reference sequence). Trimming removed 7 bases from V and 7 bases from J; junction bases left unmatched: 11. This CDR3 is 15 amino acids long. The CDR3 region is CASNEQGAGFNIQYF. Here the CDR3 DNA reads TGTGCCAGCAACGAACAGGGGGCCGGATTCAACATTCAGTACTTC.